The 11 T cell receptor beta chains below were found in one sample sequenced in a study of blood T cell repertoires in COVID-19. Only in-frame clones appear in the TCRdb table, and some are missing; sequencing was by immunoSEQ multiplex PCR. The sample shows over 120,000 clones, about three quarters of them seen only once. Material: PBMCs or T cells enriched from blood (not recorded which). Source of these receptors: a woman aged 50 to 65 who had recovered from COVID-19.

The chain employs TRBV6-5 and TRBJ2-2, with no clear D. The CDR3 runs to 12 residues. Trimming took 8 bases from V and 2 from J, leaving 6 bases between them. CDR1 is MNHEY and CDR2 is SVGAGI in the germline V gene. The CDR3 sequence is CASQENTGELFF. In nucleotides, the CDR3 is TGTGCCAGCCAGGAAAACACCGGGGAGCTGTTTTTT.

The genes are TRBV28 and TRBJ2-5, with 9 bases fitting TRBD2. With 5 bases clipped from V and 2 bases from J, the junction kept 9 bases outside the gene matches. Germline V gene sequence: CDR1 MDHEN, CDR2 SYDVKM. The CDR3 has 16 amino acids. CDR3 sequence reads: CASSTIGTSSQETQYF. The CDR3, as DNA: TGTGCCAGCAGTACCATTGGGACTAGCAGTCAAGAGACCCAGTACTTC. Variable domain in full (rest from reference TRBV28 and TRBJ2-5): DVKVTQSSRYLVKRTGEKVFLECVQDMDHENMFWYRQDPGLGLRLIYFSYDVKMKEKGDIPEGYSVSREKKERFSLILESASTNQTSMYLCASSTIGTSSQETQYFGPGTRLLVL.

This chain's CDR3 is CAWSPPSGLSGNTIYF. The DNA of the CDR3 is TGTGCCTGGAGTCCACCGTCGGGTCTCTCTGGAAACACCATATATTTT. The chain is built from TRBV30 and TRBJ1-3; D uncertain. V dropped 2 bases and J dropped 0 bases, with 14 bases sitting between them. The CDR3 is made up of 16 amino acids. Germline V gene sequence: CDR1 GTSNPN, CDR2 SVGIG (reference sequence).

V is TRBV5-6 and J is TRBJ2-1; 9 nucleotides match TRBD2. With 3 bases clipped from V and 3 bases from J, the junction kept 7 bases outside the gene matches. Germline-derived CDR1 and CDR2 are SGHDT and YYEEEE. This CDR3 spans 16 amino acids. CDR3 sequence reads: CASSSVSGSGYNEQFF. CDR3 in DNA: TGTGCCAGCAGCTCGGTTAGCGGGAGTGGCTACAATGAGCAGTTCTTC.

This sequence joins TRBV12-3 or TRBV12-4 and TRBJ2-5, with 10 bases identical to TRBD1. The CDR3 totals 13 residues. The V and J ends lost 5 bases and 5 bases, in that order; junction bases with no gene match: 2. CDR3 amino acids: CASSRTGGETQYF. CDR3 bases: TGTGCCAGCAGTAGGACAGGGGGGGAGACCCAGTACTTC.

This sequence joins TRBV11-1 and TRBJ2-5; tentative D call: TRBD2 (5 bases). Trimming shortened V by 4 bases and J by 2 bases, and 11 bases separated the two germline ends. The CDR3 totals 14 residues. CDR1 is SGHAT, CDR2 FQDESV, per germline (reference sequence). CDR3 protein: CASSYGGRQETQYF. The CDR3, as DNA: TGTGCCAGCAGCTACGGTGGGAGACAAGAGACCCAGTACTTC.

The chain recombines TRBV6-5 with TRBJ2-1; 11 nucleotides match TRBD2. CDR3 length: 14 residues. Germline-derived CDR1 and CDR2 are MNHEY and SVGAGI. J lost 9 bases, V lost 6 bases, and 7 bases had no gene match. The chain's CDR3 is CASRVAGGPGEQFF. CDR3 coding DNA: TGTGCCAGCAGGGTAGCGGGAGGGCCAGGTGAGCAGTTCTTC.

The rearrangement uses TRBV11-2 and TRBJ2-1; TRBD1 aligns across 9 bases. J lost 5 bases, V lost 2 bases, and 7 bases had no gene match. Germline CDR1 and CDR2: SGHAT and FQNNGV. The CDR3 loop spans 16 amino acids. The CDR3 region is CASSLFYGDRDNEQFF. Written as DNA, the CDR3 is TGTGCCAGCAGCTTATTCTACGGGGACAGGGACAATGAGCAGTTCTTC. Supplemented by reference TRBV11-2 and TRBJ2-1, the full variable domain reads EAGVAQSPRYKIIEKRQSVAFWCNPISGHATLYWYQQILGQGPKLLIQFQNNGVVDDSQLPKDRFSAERLKGVDSTLKIQPAKLEDSAVYLCASSLFYGDRDNEQFFGPGTRLTVL.

This clone has a handful of counts. The V and J genes are TRBV13 and TRBJ2-5; 11 nucleotides match TRBD2. V dropped 0 bases and J dropped 1; count of bases not matched to a gene: 1. CDR3 length equals 16 residues. The V gene's germline CDR1 is PRHDT and CDR2 FYEKMQ (reference sequence). The chain's CDR3 is CASSLGLAGAQETQYF. The DNA of the CDR3 is TGTGCCAGCAGCTTAGGACTAGCGGGGGCCCAAGAGACCCAGTACTTC.

This chain links TRBV12-2 with TRBJ2-1; the D segment call TRBD2 is taken from the table without a DNA check. TRBV12-2 is classified as a pseudogene. This CDR3 has 20 amino acids. CDR3 nucleotides: TGTGCAAAGACCCTAGATCACAGGGGGCGAGGACTAGCGGGAGACAATGAGCAGTTCTTC. Its translation is CAKTLDHRGRGLAGDNEQFF.

The chain recombines TRBV27 with TRBJ2-1; 10 bases are a match to TRBD1. The ends lost 3 bases at V and 6 bases at J; junction bases unmatched: 8. Germline CDR1 and CDR2: MNHEY and SMNVEV (reference sequence). CDR3 length: 16 amino acids. The DNA of the CDR3 is TGTGCCAGCAGTTTCTTCGGGACAGGGGATATCAATGAGCAGTTCTTC. Protein product: CASSFFGTGDINEQFF.